Described below is a single T cell receptor beta chain sequence and its context. Since all of the isolated RNA was reverse transcribed, expressed TCRB transcripts were what got sequenced. TCRdb keeps only in-frame clones here, not all; method: immunoSEQ multiplex PCR. The sample carries hundreds of thousands of clones, around 30% recorded once. CD4+ naive, central memory, regulatory and stem cell-like memory cells were sorted via CD45RO/CCR7/CD25/CD127/CD95/CD27. Purity exceeding 95% was reached by all sorted populations. With 2 bases removed from V and 6 bases from J, the gap between germline ends came to 12 bases. The length of the CDR3 is 14 residues. Germline CDR1 reads SGDLS; CDR2 reads YYNGEE. This record belongs to a study of beta chain features in type 1 diabetes.

The J gene is TRBJ2-1, the V gene TRBV9; D not certain. This sequence was found in a man aged 18-30 years in good health. The material sequenced was naive CD4+ T cells from blood. The CDR3 region has the DNA TGTGCCAGCAGCGTTTTTTCCGGCGCCAATGAGCAGTTCTTC. Translated: CASSVFSGANEQFF.